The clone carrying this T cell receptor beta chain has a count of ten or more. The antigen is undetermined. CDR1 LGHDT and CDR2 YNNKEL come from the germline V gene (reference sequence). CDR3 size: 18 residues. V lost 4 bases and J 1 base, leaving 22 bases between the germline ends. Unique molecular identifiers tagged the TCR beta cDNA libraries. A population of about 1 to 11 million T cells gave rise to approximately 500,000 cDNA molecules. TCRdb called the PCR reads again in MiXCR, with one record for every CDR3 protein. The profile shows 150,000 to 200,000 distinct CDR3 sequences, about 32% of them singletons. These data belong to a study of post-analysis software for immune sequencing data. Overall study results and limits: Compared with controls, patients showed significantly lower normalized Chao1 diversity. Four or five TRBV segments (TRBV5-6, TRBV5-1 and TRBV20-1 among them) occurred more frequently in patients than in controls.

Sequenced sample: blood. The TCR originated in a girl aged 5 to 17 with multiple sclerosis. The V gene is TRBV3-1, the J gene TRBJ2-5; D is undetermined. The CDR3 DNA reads TGTGCCAGCAGCCCCGGACCCCGAGCTCTTCCTCCCCAAGAGACCCAGTACTTC. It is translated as CASSPGPRALPPQETQYF.